What follows describes a single T cell receptor beta chain. The antigen this receptor binds is unknown. Nothing much larger sits one base from this clone, and base qualities are not available. This entry belongs to a study of PD-1 blockade in classical Hodgkin lymphoma (dated by TCRdb to about 2020). Turning to the overall study: Nivolumab dosing was 3 mg/kg intravenously every 2 weeks, continuing until either disease progression or unacceptable toxicity. A peripheral blood immune signature of response to PD-1 blockade in classical Hodgkin lymphoma was defined using TCR beta sequencing and CyTOF. General study outcomes and caveats: Among trial patients, those achieving complete response had baseline diversity similar to that of newly diagnosed patients, while diversity was significantly lower in partial responders and progressors. Lower diversity was observed in patients in whom nivolumab was started less than 1 year after ASCT, and these patients were excluded from later analyses so that confounding by immune reconstitution would be avoided. The study covered only a single clinical trial cohort, and the causes of the repertoire differences, possibly disease activity or prior therapy, were still not defined. CD4+ but not CD8+ TCR diversity rose significantly by C4D1 (p=0.0027 vs p=0.16), most apparent in complete responders (p=0.02). Baseline TCR diversity was reported as lower in newly diagnosed patients than in healthy donors, and lower still in relapsed/refractory patients.

The Qiagen DNeasy kit was used to extract genomic DNA both from unsorted PBMCs and from the negatively selected CD4+ and CD8+ fractions. Amplification of TCR beta CDR3 regions was done by immunoSEQ multiplex PCR with primers that anneal to V and J segments. A synthetic immune receptor repertoire was used to minimize amplification bias, and any residual bias was removed computationally once sequencing was done. As for how the authors treated the data: Repertoire diversity was quantified as the Shannon entropy index using custom Python scripts. Unsorted, CD4+ and CD8+ repertoires were analyzed separately, except for combined analyses in which CD4+ and CD8+ sequences were merged in silico. A clone was considered expanded if an increase in frequency of at least 2-fold after treatment relative to C1D1 was found, and a pseudocount of 0.5 was applied to clones undetected at baseline. Singleton clones were defined as clones with 0 or 1 copy at C1D1, and non-singleton clones were defined as clones with 2 or more copies. Clones expanded in unsorted samples were labelled as CD4+, CD8+ or unknown by matching protein sequences in sorted samples from the same patient. Diversity changes from C1D1 to C4D1 were tested in paired samples using Wilcoxon tests. TCRdb took this table from immuneACCESS and kept in-frame rearrangements with V and J called. Such tables lack part of the clones; where checked against another copy, unresolved V genes explain under half of the gap, and the rest is unexplained. The V and J calls and the clone size are those of that table, but D and trimming were determined from the DNA. This sample lists 25,000 to 35,000 clones; around 67% were detected once. Nearly 15% of the sample rests with the top ten.

The time point label on this specimen signifies: cycle 2 day 1 (C2D1) of nivolumab. All trial patients had relapsed after autologous stem cell transplantation, with cohorts A, B and C differing in prior brentuximab vedotin exposure. The trial cohort included fewer than 65 patients with relapsed/refractory classical Hodgkin lymphoma, and each patient had a best overall response of complete response, partial response or progressive disease. In the multi-cohort phase II CheckMate 205 trial, trial patients received single-agent nivolumab. An independent review committee assessed best overall response by applying the 2007 International Working Group response criteria. Trial PBMCs were obtained immediately prior to nivolumab initiation (C1D1) and on therapy at cycle 2 day 1 and cycle 4 day 1. After peripheral blood was drawn into 8 mL Vacutainer Cell Preparation Tubes, PBMCs were isolated by centrifugation and then cryopreserved.

Compared with germline, V lacks 5 bases and J lacks 3 bases; bases without a gene match: 3. The cysteine opens and the phenylalanine closes a CDR3 of 14 amino acids. Kept here is only the CDR3 DNA, which spans 42 bases and is read in frame from base 1. Sequences LNHNV (CDR1) and YYDKDF (CDR2) are obtained from the germline V gene (reference sequence). This TCR was recovered from a human donor with classical Hodgkin lymphoma. Material: peripheral blood mononuclear cells (PBMCs), obtained before the second cycle of nivolumab. The chain joins TRBV15 to TRBJ2-1; 8 nucleotides in the junction match TRBD2. The bases read TGTGCCACCAGCGTCGGGGGGGACTACAATGAGCAGTTCTTC. Protein translation: CATSVGGDYNEQFF.